These T cell receptor beta chains were read from a single sample in a study of T-cell memory formation after mild COVID-19. TCRdb reprocessed the 5' RACE reads via MiXCR and lists one record per CDR3 protein. Altogether roughly 130,000 distinct CDR3 sequences are present, 15% to 20% being singletons, with the ten largest covering around 14%. Sequences were obtained from PBMCs or a T cell subset sorted from them (not recorded which). The receptor source for this set is an adult woman who had mild COVID-19 (a few samples of this study predate the infection). Cell type and time point are not known. Both conserved end residues are trimmed from each CDR3.

j_gene,v_gene,CDR3aa
TRBJ2-1,TRBV30,AWSPEGLVNEQF
TRBJ2-1,TRBV7-6,ASSLSPSGGYNEQF
TRBJ2-1,TRBV20-1,SAQRGHNEQF
TRBJ2-7,TRBV5-1,ASSQGQTYEQY
TRBJ2-7,TRBV18,ASSPVAAYEQY
TRBJ2-3,TRBV5-1,ASKAGIGDTQY
TRBJ2-3,TRBV5-1,ASSLGEGAQY
TRBJ1-1,TRBV5-1,ASSTGRNTEAF
TRBJ2-7,TRBV19,ASSITSRGDYEQY
TRBJ1-1,TRBV29-1,SVVERGMNTEAF
TRBJ2-3,TRBV30,AWSLGSNTDTQY
TRBJ2-2,TRBV5-1,ASSLSLADTGELF
TRBJ2-7,TRBV13,ASSLAGQGLDEQY
TRBJ2-7,TRBV27,ASSPGTGAHEQY
TRBJ2-1,TRBV7-9,ASSLVWASGRATYNEQF
TRBJ2-5,TRBV5-6,ASSLVPGVPRRETQY
TRBJ2-1,TRBV7-9,ASSLVAGRLREQF
TRBJ2-1,TRBV7-9,ASSPVPLGLPFNEQF
TRBJ2-7,TRBV4-3,ASSQFAPSQYEQY
TRBJ1-1,TRBV10-3,AISMDWLNTEAF